The clone carrying this T cell receptor (beta chain) has only one observation. The data derive from a study of cytomegalovirus exposure and HLA in healthy donors. The PCR made use of 60 Vbeta and 13 Jbeta primers. Profiled with immunoSEQ multiplex PCR; TCRdb holds only in-frame clones, not every one. This table holds some 190,000 clones, 75% to 80% found once. V lost 6 bases to trimming and J lost 5 bases; unmatched junction nucleotides: 10. From germline, CDR1 is SGHNT and CDR2 YYREEE (reference sequence). The CDR3 runs 14 residues. V is TRBV5-4 and J is TRBJ2-7; 8 nucleotides align to TRBD1. The specimen was PBMCs. The TCR originated in a female donor in good health and CMV-seronegative. CDR3 DNA: TGTGCCAGCAACCTCCTAGGACAGGGCAACGAGCAGTACTTC. This encodes CASNLLGQGNEQYF.